A single sample is the source of the 5 T cell receptor beta chains below, sequenced in a study of T cell responses to AZD1222 COVID-19 vaccine. The table came from immunoSEQ multiplex PCR; TCRdb's copy has only in-frame clones and leaves some out. The sample contains some 170,000 clones, roughly nine tenths of which appear only once. The sample here was peripheral blood, taken 28 days after the second AZD1222 dose. These receptors came from an adult who received the AZD1222 COVID-19 vaccine.

The V and J genes are TRBV2 and TRBJ1-6; 10 nucleotides align to TRBD1. Germline V gives CDR1 SNHLY, CDR2 FYNNEI. V trimming: 4 bases; J trimming: 9 bases; junction bases outside the gene matches: 0. CDR3 length equals 13 residues. The CDR3 is CASSGQGASPLHF. CDR3 bases: TGTGCCAGCAGTGGACAGGGGGCTTCACCCCTCCACTTT.

The rearrangement uses TRBV7-2 and TRBJ2-2; D is undetermined. Germline lookup yields CDR1 SGHTA and CDR2 FQGNSA. V was shortened by 1 base and J by 6 bases, with 12 bases between the two germline ends. This CDR3 has 15 amino acids. This chain's CDR3 is CASSLEVFRSGELFF. The CDR3 coding sequence is TGTGCCAGCAGCTTAGAGGTATTTCGGTCCGGGGAGCTGTTTTTT.

About this clone itself: The sample carries other DNA sequences with the same CDR3. This rearrangement joins TRBV7-2 to TRBJ2-5; the D call may be TRBD1 or TRBD2 (6 bases each). This CDR3 spans 14 amino acids. Germline V gene lookup returns CDR1 SGHTA and CDR2 FQGNSA. Trimming left V 3 bases short and J 5 bases short, with 13 bases between. CDR3: CASSLGGRGETQYF. The CDR3 region has the DNA TGTGCCAGCAGCTTGGGGGGTAGGGGGGAGACCCAGTACTTC.

The chain couples TRBV7-3 to TRBJ1-1; D gene unclear. The V end was cut by 2 bases, the J end by 1 base, with 8 bases between. Germline CDR1 is SGHTA and CDR2 is FQGTGA. The CDR3 extends over 14 amino acids. The CDR3 loop is CASSLLWKNTEAFF. The CDR3 DNA follows: TGTGCCAGCAGCTTATTATGGAAGAACACTGAAGCTTTCTTT.

The chain has TRBV30 and TRBJ1-5, with 10 bases that match TRBD1. V was clipped by 3 bases and J by 6 bases; unmatched bases: 2. The CDR3 loop spans 13 amino acids. CDR1 and CDR2 (germline): GTSNPN, SVGIG (reference sequence). The CDR3 DNA sequence: TGTGCCTGGAGCAGACAGGGGGCTCAGCCCCAGCATTTT. Translated, it gives CAWSRQGAQPQHF.